This T cell receptor beta chain was captured by sequencing in a study of CD8+ T cells in alopecia areata. CDR1 is PRHDT, CDR2 FYEKMQ, per germline (reference sequence). The CDR3 is made up of 14 amino acids. Trimming took 5 bases from V and 2 from J, leaving 11 bases between them. The treatment here: oral pan-JAK inhibitor, 5-10 mg twice daily. cDNA serving as the sequencing template came from extracted, reverse transcribed RNA. TCRdb's copy holds only in-frame clones and misses some; the assay was immunoSEQ multiplex PCR. Among around 150,000 clones listed, 82% were seen once. The rearrangement links TRBV13 to TRBJ2-3; D not certain. This receptor was taken from a human donor with alopecia areata. This sample comprised CD8+ T cells sorted from blood, obtained at week 4, from a patient treated with tofacitinib. The CDR3 region is CASSQGRATDTQYF. DNA for the CDR3: TGTGCCAGCAGCCAAGGACGGGCCACAGATACGCAGTATTTT.